One sample yielded the 16 T cell receptor beta chains listed below, sequenced in a study of shared clonotypes between healthy human individuals. TCRdb keeps only in-frame clones here, not all; method: immunoSEQ multiplex PCR. The table has 2 million to 2.5 million clones, 93% seen once; the top ten hold 0.36%. The sequenced sample was naive CD4+ T cells from PBMCs. Subset noted: CD45RA+ positively selected. The receptors derive from a man younger than 35 in good health. Some clones in this sample may be carry-over from other donors' samples.

V usage is TRBV28 and J usage is TRBJ2-3; D perhaps matches TRBD1 (6 bases). V shed 7 bases and J shed 2 bases, with 19 bases lying between them. This CDR3 is built from 16 residues. Germline V gene sequence: CDR1 MDHEN, CDR2 SYDVKM. CDR3 amino acids: CASTFSRGGPTDTQYF. DNA of the CDR3: TGTGCCAGCACCTTTTCCAGGGGTGGCCCCACAGATACGCAGTATTTT. Using reference TRBV28 and TRBJ2-3 for the parts outside the CDR3, the full variable domain is DVKVTQSSRYLVKRTGEKVFLECVQDMDHENMFWYRQDPGLGLRLIYFSYDVKMKEKGDIPEGYSVSREKKERFSLILESASTNQTSMYLCASTFSRGGPTDTQYFGPGTRLTVL.

The chain recombines TRBV7-9 with TRBJ2-1, with TRBD1 matching 10 bases. This CDR3 spans 17 amino acids. Losses at the gene ends were 4 bases for V and 0 bases for J; bases not matched to a gene: 6. Per the germline V gene, CDR1 is SEHNR and CDR2 is FQNEAQ (reference sequence). In DNA form, the CDR3 reads TGTGCCAGCAGCTCCCGGAGGACAGGGGGCTCCTACAATGAGCAGTTCTTC. Its protein product is CASSSRRTGGSYNEQFF.

This clone was recorded once. The rearrangement joins TRBV5-5 to TRBJ2-7; D possibly corresponds to TRBD1 (7 bases). V lost 0 bases, J lost 12 bases, and 16 bases lay in between. The CDR3 consists of 13 residues. Germline values: CDR1 SGHKS, CDR2 YYEKEE (reference sequence). This chain's CDR3 is CASSLASGGPAYF. The CDR3 DNA reads as TGTGCCAGCAGCTTGGCCTCAGGGGGGCCCGCGTACTTC. The whole variable domain, filled in from reference TRBV5-5 and TRBJ2-7, reads DAGVTQSPTHLIKTRGQQVTLRCSPISGHKSVSWYQQVLGQGPQFIFQYYEKEERGRGNFPDRFSARQFPNYSSELNVNALLLGDSALYLCASSLASGGPAYFGPGTRLTVT.

This chain links TRBV29-1 with TRBJ2-3; 7 bases agree with TRBD1. The CDR3 length is 13 residues. Looked up from germline, CDR1 is SQVTM and CDR2 is ANQGSEA. V gave up 0 bases and J gave up 6 bases; unmatched junction bases: 3. CDR3 sequence: CSVEEGGADTQYF. CDR3 DNA sequence: TGCAGCGTTGAAGAAGGGGGCGCGGATACGCAGTATTTT.

Note on this clone: Other DNA sequences in the same sample also yield this CDR3. CDR3 protein: CASSPAGSNQPQHF. DNA of the CDR3: TGTGCCAGCTCACCAGCCGGGAGCAATCAGCCCCAGCATTTT. This sequence joins TRBV18 and TRBJ1-5; D uncertain. Germline lookup yields CDR1 KGHSH and CDR2 LQKENI. The CDR3 contains 14 residues. The V end was cut by 2 bases, the J end by 1 base, with 6 bases between.

CDR3 nucleotides: TGTGCCAGCAGCTCGGCAACCGGACTAGCGGGGTACAATGAGCAGTTCTTC. Translated: CASSSATGLAGYNEQFF. This chain connects TRBV11-3 to TRBJ2-1; 12 bases agree with TRBD2. The CDR3 consists of 17 residues. CDR1 is SGHNT, CDR2 YENEEA, per germline. The J segment lost 4 bases and the V segment lost 4 bases, leaving 8 bases of the junction unmatched. The variable domain in full, with the rest retrieved from reference TRBV11-3 and TRBJ2-1, is EAGVVQSPRYKIIEKKQPVAFWCNPISGHNTLYWYLQNLGQGPELLIRYENEEAVDDSQLPKDRFSAERLKGVDSTLKIQPAELGDSAVYLCASSSATGLAGYNEQFFGPGTRLTVL.

DNA of the CDR3: TGTGCCAGCTCACCAGCCTCCACAGGGCTTGTTATAAGAACTAATGAAAAACTGTTTTTT. This translates into CASSPASTGLVIRTNEKLFF. The chain joins TRBV18 to TRBJ1-4; TRBD1 might be the D (6 bases). Germline lookup yields CDR1 KGHSH and CDR2 LQKENI. Between the trimmed V and J ends, which lost 2 bases and 1 base, there was a span of 23 bases. The CDR3 length is 20 residues.

In its sample, this clone was seen once. V usage is TRBV7-9 and J usage is TRBJ2-7, with TRBD1 as a possible D gene (5 bases). Germline V gives CDR1 SEHNR, CDR2 FQNEAQ (reference sequence). The V and J ends lost 2 bases and 3 bases respectively, with 17 bases between them. This CDR3 is built from 16 residues. The CDR3, as DNA: TGTGCCAGCAGCTTAATGTCTGGACACCAGGGCTACGAGCAGTACTTC. Its translation: CASSLMSGHQGYEQYF.

This sequence joins TRBV5-1 and TRBJ2-7; 8 nucleotides line up with TRBD1. J gave up 5 bases and V 0 bases, and 7 bases lay outside the gene matches. Germline values: CDR1 SGHRS, CDR2 YFSETQ. The CDR3 is made up of 15 amino acids. DNA for the CDR3: TGCGCCAGCAGCTTGGCCAGGGACAGGCACCACGAGCAGTACTTC. It translates to CASSLARDRHHEQYF.

The rearrangement links TRBV25-1 to TRBJ2-7, with 8 bases matching TRBD1. V was clipped by 4 bases and J by 0 bases; unmatched bases: 5. The CDR3 runs to 15 residues. Germline CDR1 and CDR2: MGHDK and SYGVNS. CDR3 protein: CASSATTGVSYEQYF. CDR3 sequence (DNA): TGTGCCAGCAGTGCAACGACAGGGGTCTCCTACGAGCAGTACTTC.

The chain uses TRBV5-1 and TRBJ1-1; tentative D call: TRBD1 (5 bases). Deletions cut 2 bases from V and 0 bases from J, with 11 bases between. CDR1 and CDR2 (germline): SGHRS, YFSETQ. CDR3 length: 15 amino acids. In DNA form, the CDR3 reads TGCGCCAGCAGCTTTCGGACAACGATGAACACTGAAGCTTTCTTT. Translating it yields CASSFRTTMNTEAFF.

Concerning this clone: A junction boundary mismatches the germline segment, possibly from a read error. The rearrangement joins TRBV2 to TRBJ2-2, with TRBD2 matching over 12 bases. This CDR3 spans 14 amino acids. The germline V gene encodes CDR1 SNHLY and CDR2 FYNNEI. This CDR3 is CLSRGTSGTGELFF. CDR3 DNA: TGCCTTTCACGAGGGACTAGCGGGACCGGGGAGCTGTTTTTT.

The chain couples TRBV27 to TRBJ1-1, with 7 bases lining up with TRBD1. V shed 7 bases, J shed 3 bases, and the junction held 17 bases outside the gene matches. Germline CDR1 reads MNHEY; CDR2 reads SMNVEV (reference sequence). The CDR3 has 17 amino acids. DNA of the CDR3: TGTGCCAGCATCCCTCGCTGGGGGAGGGGGCCCCACACTGAAGCTTTCTTT. This codes for CASIPRWGRGPHTEAFF.

The V call is TRBV27, the J call TRBJ2-1; 9 nucleotides match TRBD2. After removal of 3 bases from V and 9 bases from J, the junction contained 6 bases not matched to a gene. This CDR3 is 14 amino acids long. CDR1 and CDR2 from the germline V gene are MNHEY and SMNVEV (reference sequence). CDR3 protein: CASSFLAGVGEQFF. The CDR3 coding sequence is TGTGCCAGCAGTTTCTTAGCGGGAGTGGGTGAGCAGTTCTTC.

The J gene is TRBJ1-5, the V gene TRBV6-5; possibly TRBD1 for D (5 bases). The CDR3 loop spans 14 amino acids. CDR1 is MNHEY, CDR2 SVGAGI, per germline. The ends were cut back, 5 bases at V and 3 bases at J, with 11 bases in the middle. CDR3 protein: CASSRDASNQPQHF. The DNA of the CDR3 is TGTGCCAGCAGTCGGGACGCTTCCAATCAGCCCCAGCATTTT.

The chain employs TRBV29-1 and TRBJ2-3; D possibly matches TRBD1 or TRBD2 (6 bases each). CDR3 size: 15 residues. Germline CDR1 is SQVTM and CDR2 is ANQGSEA. V was shortened by 6 bases and J by 3 bases, with 19 bases between the two germline ends. CDR3 residues: CSVAWGAPRTDTQYF. The CDR3 DNA reads TGCAGCGTCGCCTGGGGGGCCCCTCGGACAGATACGCAGTATTTT.